This T cell receptor beta chain came from a study of human T cells and chemical hapten exposure. Overall study: Sensitization involved placing 2% DPC onto a 2 cm by 2 cm region of upper inner arm skin.

The study's library attached unique molecular identifiers to single cDNA molecules. TCRdb reanalysed the RACE reads using MiXCR and keeps one entry per CDR3 protein. This repertoire shows over 100,000 distinct CDR3 sequences, approximately 10% found once; its top ten account for over 2%. General study results and limits: The study found that DPC sensitization did not change TCRs above 1 in 1000 frequency.

Points on this clonotype: Its antigen is as yet unknown.

Trimming pared 4 bases from V and 0 bases from J, leaving 4 bases between. CDR3 size: 13 residues. Germline V lookup: CDR1 SGHTA, CDR2 FQGNSA. The time point is: patch test 3, about 24 weeks after DPC sensitization. Treatment given: therapeutic diphenylcyclopropenone sensitization with weekly scalp DPC. J is TRBJ1-3 and V is TRBV7-2, with no clear D. The clonotype comes from a woman aged 45 to 65 with alopecia areata. Some clones in this sample may be carry-over from other donors' samples. Sequencing used whole blood, obtained in connection with sensitization to the hapten diphenylcyclopropenone (DPC). The CDR3 bases are TGTGCCAGCAGCTCCTTCTCTGGAAACACCATATATTTT. It translates to CASSSFSGNTIYF. The variable domain in full, with the rest retrieved from reference TRBV7-2 and TRBJ1-3, is GAGVSQSPSNKVTEKGKDVELRCDPISGHTALYWYRQSLGQGLEFLIYFQGNSAPDKSGLPSDRFSAERTGGSVSTLTIQRTQQEDSAVYLCASSSFSGNTIYFGEGSWLTVV.